This TCR beta chain was sequenced for a study of cytomegalovirus exposure and HLA in healthy donors. About the study: The Caucasian-associated ancestry cluster contained about 80% of the roughly 370 genotyped donors. Overall study results and limits: TCR beta sequences reportedly predicted most subjects' HLA-A and HLA-B alleles accurately.

The germline V gene encodes CDR1 SEHNR and CDR2 FQNEAQ (reference sequence). Trimming took 4 bases from V and 4 from J, leaving 13 bases between them. The CDR3 covers 14 residues. In its sample, this clone was seen a few times. Its cognate antigen is unknown. PCR primers comprised 60 Vbeta and 13 Jbeta primers. Some clones are missing from TCRdb's copy, which holds only in-frame ones; the method was immunoSEQ multiplex PCR. Seen here are roughly 150,000 clones, roughly 73% observed once, and the top ten hold around 11%. The chain couples TRBV7-9 to TRBJ1-1, with a tentative D call TRBD1 (5 bases). The sample taken for sequencing was PBMCs. The source of this sequence is a man younger than 30 in good health and CMV-seropositive. CDR3 protein: CASSSFGGATEAFF. The DNA of the CDR3 is TGTGCCAGCAGCTCTTTCGGGGGTGCCACTGAAGCTTTCTTT.